This TCR beta chain was recorded in a study of T-cell memory formation after mild COVID-19. CDR1 is SGHTA and CDR2 is FQGNSA in the germline V gene. Trimming left V 6 bases short and J 4 bases short, with 16 bases between. CDR3 length equals 15 residues. Turning to this clonotype: Its matching antigen is unknown.

Regarding the study as a whole: Pre-infection memory contained some responding clones, which suggested that cross-reactive memory had joined. Mostly located in CM and EM were contracting CD4+ clones, with contracting CD8+ clones located in EMRA.

TCR alpha and TCR beta cDNA libraries carrying sample barcodes and UMIs came from 5'RACE with constant-segment primers. Via MiXCR, TCRdb re-called the 5' RACE reads, giving one row per CDR3 protein. This sample has approximately 400,000 distinct CDR3 sequences; more than 15% occur once, and the top ten carry roughly 21%. The sequence came from a man aged 18 to 35 who had mild COVID-19 (a few samples of this study predate the infection). Cell type and time point are not known. This sequence joins TRBV7-2 and TRBJ1-3; tentatively, D is TRBD1 (5 bases). The sequenced sample was PBMCs or a T cell subset sorted from them (not recorded which). CDR3 nucleotide sequence: TGTGCCAGCAGTCGGGGGACTTTCCCAGGAAACACCATATATTTT. Its translation is CASSRGTFPGNTIYF.